This entry concerns a single T cell receptor beta chain. This CDR3 comprises 14 residues. V shed 3 bases and J shed 7 bases, with 14 bases lying between them. Germline lookup yields CDR1 SGDLS and CDR2 YYNGEE. The data originate from a study of long-term antiretroviral therapy in people with HIV. This was the immunoSEQ v3.0 assay at survey level. The assay was immunoSEQ multiplex PCR, and TCRdb's table has in-frame clones only and misses some. The sample has approximately 22,000 clones, 80% to 90% seen once; the top ten hold around 3.3%. HIV-positive participants were all treated in the United States. The input for sequencing was unsorted PBMCs, taken 1.9 years after starting antiretroviral therapy. V and J are TRBV9 and TRBJ1-5; D is undetermined. The sequence was obtained from a woman in her 50s with HIV. The CDR3 region is CASSEMPGPQPQHF. For the CDR3, the DNA is TGTGCCAGCAGCGAAATGCCCGGGCCCCAGCCCCAGCATTTT.